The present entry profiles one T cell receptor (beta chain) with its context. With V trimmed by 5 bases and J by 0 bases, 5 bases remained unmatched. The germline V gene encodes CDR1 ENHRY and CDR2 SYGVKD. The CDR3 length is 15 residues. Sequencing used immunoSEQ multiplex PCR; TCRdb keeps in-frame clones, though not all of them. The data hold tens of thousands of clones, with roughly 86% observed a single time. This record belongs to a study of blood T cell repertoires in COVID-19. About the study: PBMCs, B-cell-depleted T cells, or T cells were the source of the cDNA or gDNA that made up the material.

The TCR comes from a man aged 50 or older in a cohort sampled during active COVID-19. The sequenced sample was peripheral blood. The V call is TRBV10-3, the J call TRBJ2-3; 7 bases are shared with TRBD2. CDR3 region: CAISKRDRSTDTQYF. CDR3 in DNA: TGTGCCATCAGTAAGCGGGACCGGAGCACAGATACGCAGTATTTT.